This T cell receptor (beta chain) is drawn from a study of blood T cell repertoires in COVID-19 (dated by TCRdb to 2018 to 2021). General notes on the study: Collaborator samples came from the United States, Italy and Spain and covered acute and convalescent phases of COVID-19. The material from the prospective study consisted of cDNA or gDNA derived from T cells, B-cell-depleted T cells, or PBMCs. The dataset comprised deeply sampled blood TCRbeta repertoires from subjects exposed to, actively infected with, or recovered from COVID-19. The repertoires were released in a freely available public database meant as a resource for research on the immune response to SARS-CoV-2. Samples were obtained from the ongoing ImmuneRACE study (first 160 participants) and from some 1,300 subjects provided by 6 global collaborators. The sample metadata nearly always contained a de-identified subject ID, COVID-19 status, age in years and sex. Where available, HLA class I and class II types were taken from metadata supplied by the sample provider and were not determined by assay-based typing.

As regards this clone: No antigen is known for it. No base-level quality is on record; no much larger clone is a single base apart.

TCRbeta CDR3 regions were amplified from genomic DNA using the immunoSEQ Assay, a bias-controlled multiplex PCR. Regarding the original processing steps: Within the assay, amplification of reference gene primers was used to estimate how many nucleated cells each sample contained. Sequence reads were collapsed and filtered to measure the absolute abundance of every unique TCRbeta CDR3 rearrangement. For each sample, productive Simpson clonality was calculated by taking the square root of Simpson's diversity index across productive rearrangements. TCRdb stores this immuneACCESS table with in-frame sequences only. Part of the clones is absent; in the studies checked, under half of the shortfall reflects unresolved V genes, and no reason is known for the rest. The V and J calls and the clone size are those of that table, but D and trimming were determined from the DNA. This sample gives 150,000 or so clones in total; 87% of them show up just once. Roughly 1.2% of the sample lies in the top ten.

CDR1 and CDR2, per the germline V gene, are SGDLS and YYNGEE. V is trimmed back by 0 bases and J by 3 bases, and the junction contains 9 bases that no gene match accounts for. The CDR3, from cysteine to phenylalanine, totals 18 residues. The kept DNA is CDR3 alone, 54 bases in frame from the first base. Enrolling through a virtual design, the prospective study's participants ranged in age from roughly 18 to 89 years and lived across approximately 25 United States geographic areas. To assign participants to cohorts, the prospective study relied on clinical history that participants themselves reported in a screening survey and a study questionnaire. Each participant in the prospective study had whole blood, serum and a nasopharyngeal or oropharyngeal swab collected by mobile phlebotomists. Participants in the prospective study had the option to provide additional blood draws and questionnaires over a roughly two-month period. Blood samples from the prospective study were shipped frozen or at room temperature prior to DNA extraction.

On the study overall, not on this receptor specifically: The quantity of clinical and demographic metadata differed by source and by participant and was supplied without curation.

The sequenced sample consisted of PBMCs or T cells enriched from blood (not recorded which). The origin of this receptor is a human donor with acute COVID-19. The donor label of this sample is uncertain. Rearrangement joined TRBV9 to TRBJ2-3, and 11 junctional nucleotides match TRBD1. The CDR3 protein sequence reads: CASSVAPSDRGLTDTQYF. The DNA sequence reads TGTGCCAGCAGCGTAGCTCCGTCGGACAGGGGGCTAACAGATACGCAGTATTTT.